These T cell receptor beta chains were read from a single sample in a study of cytomegalovirus exposure and HLA in healthy donors. Assay used: immunoSEQ multiplex PCR; TCRdb lists only in-frame clones, some missing. Here the sample spans 150,000 to 200,000 clones, roughly 75% being singletons. The sequenced sample was PBMCs. These receptors were taken from a young man in good health and CMV-seropositive. The CDR3 runs from the conserved cysteine through the conserved F or W. The order of the fields is clone size, V gene, J gene, CDR3 length, D gene, CDR3 protein, CDR3 DNA. A D gene is named only where the DNA matches it firmly. Expanded clones are given a class, and other clones once, few, many or no size at all.

NA	TRBV14	TRBJ2-3	15	TRBD2	CASSQGLAGLDTQYF	TGTGCCAGCAGCCAGGGCCTAGCGGGACTCGATACGCAGTATTTT
NA	TRBV29-1	TRBJ2-1	12	TRBD1	CSGTGNTNEQFF	TGCAGCGGGACAGGGAATACCAATGAGCAGTTCTTC
NA	TRBV5-1	TRBJ1-1	14	NA	CASTGGAGNTEAFF	TGCGCCAGCACCGGAGGGGCAGGGAACACTGAAGCTTTCTTT
NA	TRBV7-9	TRBJ1-5	14	NA	CASSLEGFNQPQHF	TGTGCCAGCAGCTTAGAGGGGTTCAATCAGCCCCAGCATTTT
NA	TRBV10-3	TRBJ2-7	13	NA	CAISEYSSDEQYF	TGTGCCATCAGTGAGTACAGCAGTGACGAGCAGTACTTC
once	TRBV7-8	TRBJ1-4	17	TRBD1	CASSLGASGQGREKLFF	TGTGCCAGCAGCTTAGGCGCATCGGGACAGGGACGAGAAAAACTGTTTTTT
NA	TRBV11-2	TRBJ1-1	13	NA	CASRTRKGTEAFF	TGTGCCAGCAGGACGAGGAAGGGGACTGAAGCTTTCTTT
NA	TRBV27	TRBJ2-3	15	TRBD2	CASSFLAGGADTQYF	TGTGCCAGCAGTTTCCTAGCGGGAGGAGCAGATACGCAGTATTTT
few	TRBV6-4	TRBJ2-2	14	NA	CASSEDNNTGELFF	TGTGCCAGCAGTGAGGACAACAACACCGGGGAGCTGTTTTTT
NA	TRBV19	TRBJ2-7	15	NA	CASSIDSGTAYEQYF	TGTGCCAGTAGTATAGATAGCGGAACAGCCTACGAGCAGTACTTC
NA	TRBV28	TRBJ2-3	14	NA	CASSLRPDTDTQYF	TGTGCCAGCAGTTTACGCCCAGACACAGATACGCAGTATTTT
once	TRBV5-6	TRBJ1-5	15	NA	CASSLGADRGQPQHF	TGTGCCAGCAGCTTGGGGGCGGATCGGGGTCAGCCCCAGCATTTT
NA	TRBV19	TRBJ1-2	14	NA	CASRNSDRYYGYTF	TGTGCCAGTAGAAATTCGGACAGATACTATGGCTACACCTTC
few	TRBV9	TRBJ1-1	15	NA	CASSASIRDITEAFF	TGTGCCAGCAGCGCTTCGATTAGGGACATCACTGAAGCTTTCTTT
NA	TRBV18	TRBJ1-2	16	TRBD1	CASSPATGDRASGYTF	TGTGCCAGCTCACCCGCTACCGGGGACAGGGCTTCTGGCTACACCTTC
NA	TRBV30	TRBJ2-7	14	TRBD1	CAWSYGQGKGEQYF	TGTGCCTGGAGTTATGGACAGGGAAAAGGGGAGCAGTACTTC
NA	TRBV6-6	TRBJ2-7	16	TRBD2	CASSYAPGLAGGGQYF	TGTGCCAGCAGTTACGCTCCGGGGCTAGCGGGAGGCGGGCAGTACTTC
NA	TRBV6-6	TRBJ2-3	13	NA	CASSYLTPDTQYF	TGTGCCAGCAGTTACCTCACACCAGATACGCAGTATTTT
NA	TRBV2	TRBJ2-7	16	TRBD1	CASSFDLQGSIYEQYF	TGTGCCAGCAGTTTCGACCTACAGGGGTCCATCTACGAGCAGTACTTC